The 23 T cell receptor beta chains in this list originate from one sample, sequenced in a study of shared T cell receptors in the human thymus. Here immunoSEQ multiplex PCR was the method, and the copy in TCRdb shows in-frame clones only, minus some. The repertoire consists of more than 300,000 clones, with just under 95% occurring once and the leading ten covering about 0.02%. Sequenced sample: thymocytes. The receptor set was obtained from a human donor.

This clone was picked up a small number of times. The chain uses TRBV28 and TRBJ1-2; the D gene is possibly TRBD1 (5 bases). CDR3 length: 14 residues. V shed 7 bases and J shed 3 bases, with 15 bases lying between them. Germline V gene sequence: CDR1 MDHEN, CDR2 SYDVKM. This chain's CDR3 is CASISGGGYYGYTF. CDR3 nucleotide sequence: TGTGCCAGCATCTCCGGGGGAGGGTACTATGGCTACACCTTC.

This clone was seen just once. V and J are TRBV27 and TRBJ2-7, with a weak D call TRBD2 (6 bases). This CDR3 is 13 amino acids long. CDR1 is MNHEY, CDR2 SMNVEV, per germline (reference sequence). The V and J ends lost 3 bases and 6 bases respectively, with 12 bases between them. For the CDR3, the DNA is TGTGCCAGCAGTTTTCGACTAGATAGCGAGCAGTACTTC. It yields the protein CASSFRLDSEQYF.

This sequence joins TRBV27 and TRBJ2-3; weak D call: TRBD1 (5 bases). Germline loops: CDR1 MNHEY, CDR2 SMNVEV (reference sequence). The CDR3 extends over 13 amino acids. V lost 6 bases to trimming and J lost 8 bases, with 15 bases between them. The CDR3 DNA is TGTGCCAGCAGCGTTACTTCAGGGCGTACGCAGTATTTT. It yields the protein CASSVTSGRTQYF.

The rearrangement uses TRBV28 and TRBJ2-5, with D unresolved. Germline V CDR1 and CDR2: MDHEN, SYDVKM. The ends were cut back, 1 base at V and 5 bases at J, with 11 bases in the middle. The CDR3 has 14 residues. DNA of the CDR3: TGTGCCAGCAGTTTATTGGGCAAAAAGGAGACCCAGTACTTC. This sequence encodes CASSLLGKKETQYF.

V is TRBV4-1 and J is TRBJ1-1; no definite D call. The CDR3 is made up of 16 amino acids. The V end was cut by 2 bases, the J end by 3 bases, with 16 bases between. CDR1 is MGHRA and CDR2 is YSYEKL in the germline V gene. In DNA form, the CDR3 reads TGCGCCAGCAGCCAACACGCGGGGATAGGATACACTGAAGCTTTCTTT. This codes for CASSQHAGIGYTEAFF.

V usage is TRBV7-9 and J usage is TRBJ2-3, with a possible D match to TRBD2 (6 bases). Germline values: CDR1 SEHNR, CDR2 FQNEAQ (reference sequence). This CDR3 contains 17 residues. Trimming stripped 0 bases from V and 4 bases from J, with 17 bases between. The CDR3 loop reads CASSLAPAGIIPDTQYF. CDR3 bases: TGTGCCAGCAGCTTAGCGCCGGCGGGAATCATCCCAGATACGCAGTATTTT.

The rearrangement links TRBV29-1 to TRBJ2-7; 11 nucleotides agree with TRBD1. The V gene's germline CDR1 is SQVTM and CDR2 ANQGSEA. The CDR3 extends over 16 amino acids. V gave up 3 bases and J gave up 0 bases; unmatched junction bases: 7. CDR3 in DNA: TGCAGCGTTGAGTTTCGGGACAGGGGGGACTCCTACGAGCAGTACTTC. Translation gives CSVEFRDRGDSYEQYF.

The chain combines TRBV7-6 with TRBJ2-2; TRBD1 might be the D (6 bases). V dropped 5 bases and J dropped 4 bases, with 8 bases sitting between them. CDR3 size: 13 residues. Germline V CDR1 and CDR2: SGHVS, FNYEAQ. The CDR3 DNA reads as TGTGCCAGCAGCCCGGACAGCACCGGGGAGCTGTTTTTT. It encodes CASSPDSTGELFF. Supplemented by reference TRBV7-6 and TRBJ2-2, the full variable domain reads GAGVSQSPRYKVTKRGQDVALRCDPISGHVSLYWYRQALGQGPEFLTYFNYEAQQDKSGLPNDRFSAERPEGSISTLTIQRTEQRDSAMYRCASSPDSTGELFFGEGSRLTVL.

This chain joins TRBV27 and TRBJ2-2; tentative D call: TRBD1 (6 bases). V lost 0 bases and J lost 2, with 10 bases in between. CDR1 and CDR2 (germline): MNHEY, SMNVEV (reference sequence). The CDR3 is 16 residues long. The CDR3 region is CASSLSTGLNTGELFF. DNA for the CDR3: TGTGCCAGCAGTTTATCGACAGGACTTAACACCGGGGAGCTGTTTTTT.

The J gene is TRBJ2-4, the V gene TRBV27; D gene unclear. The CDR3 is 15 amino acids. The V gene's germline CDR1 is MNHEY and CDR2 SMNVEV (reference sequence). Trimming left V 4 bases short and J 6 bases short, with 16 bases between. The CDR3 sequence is CASSSPRARGNIQYF. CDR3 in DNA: TGTGCCAGCAGTTCCCCCCGGGCTCGAGGAAACATTCAGTACTTC.

CDR3 in DNA: TGTGCCAGCAGTCCCCTCCGGACGGGCGGGAGCTTATACGAGCAGTACTTC. Translating gives CASSPLRTGGSLYEQYF. V and J are TRBV28 and TRBJ2-7, with 7 nucleotides matching TRBD2. After removal of 5 bases from V and 4 bases from J, the junction contained 17 bases not matched to a gene. The V gene's germline CDR1 is MDHEN and CDR2 SYDVKM. This CDR3 has 17 amino acids.

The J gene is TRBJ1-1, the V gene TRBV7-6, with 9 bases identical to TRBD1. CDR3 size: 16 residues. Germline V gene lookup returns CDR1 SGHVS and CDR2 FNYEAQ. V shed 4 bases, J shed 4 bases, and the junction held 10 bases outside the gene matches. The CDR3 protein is CASSSDKQGATTEAFF. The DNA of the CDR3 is TGTGCCAGCAGCTCGGACAAACAGGGGGCAACCACTGAAGCTTTCTTT.

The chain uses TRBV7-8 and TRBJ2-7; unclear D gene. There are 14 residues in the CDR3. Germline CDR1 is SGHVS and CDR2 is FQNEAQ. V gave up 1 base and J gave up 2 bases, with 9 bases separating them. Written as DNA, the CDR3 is TGTGCCAGCAGCTTAGTGTCAGGAGCCTACGAGCAGTACTTC. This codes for CASSLVSGAYEQYF. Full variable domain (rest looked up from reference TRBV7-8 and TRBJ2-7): GAGVSQSPRYKVAKRGQDVALRCDPISGHVSLFWYQQALGQGPEFLTYFQNEAQLDKSGLPSDRFFAERPEGSVSTLKIQRTQQEDSAVYLCASSLVSGAYEQYFGPGTRLTVT.

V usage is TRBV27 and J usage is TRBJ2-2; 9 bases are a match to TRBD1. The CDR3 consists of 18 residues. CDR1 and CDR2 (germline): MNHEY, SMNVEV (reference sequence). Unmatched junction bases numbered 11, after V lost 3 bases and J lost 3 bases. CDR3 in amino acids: CASSFRDREWFDTGELFF. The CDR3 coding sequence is TGTGCCAGCAGTTTTAGGGACAGGGAATGGTTCGACACCGGGGAGCTGTTTTTT.

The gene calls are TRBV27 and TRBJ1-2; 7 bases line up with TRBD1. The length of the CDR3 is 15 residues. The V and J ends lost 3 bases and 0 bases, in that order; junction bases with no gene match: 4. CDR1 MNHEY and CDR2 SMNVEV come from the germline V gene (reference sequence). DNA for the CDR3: TGTGCCAGCAGTTTCTCGGACAGGCCTAACTATGGCTACACCTTC. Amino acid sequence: CASSFSDRPNYGYTF.

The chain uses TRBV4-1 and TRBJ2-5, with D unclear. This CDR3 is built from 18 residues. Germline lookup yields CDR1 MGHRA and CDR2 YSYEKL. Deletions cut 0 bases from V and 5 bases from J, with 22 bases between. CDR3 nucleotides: TGCGCCAGCAGCCAAGATGAATACCGACCAAGGATTAGGGAGACCCAGTACTTC. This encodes CASSQDEYRPRIRETQYF.

The CDR3 nucleotides read TGTGCCAGCAGTGTTTCCGGGACCGTGACCTACGAGCAGTACTTC. It specifies CASSVSGTVTYEQYF. The rearrangement links TRBV6-1 to TRBJ2-7; D may match TRBD1 or TRBD2 (5 bases each). Germline lookup yields CDR1 MNHNS and CDR2 SASEGT. V was trimmed by 4 bases and J by 2 bases, leaving 15 bases between them. The CDR3 runs 15 residues.

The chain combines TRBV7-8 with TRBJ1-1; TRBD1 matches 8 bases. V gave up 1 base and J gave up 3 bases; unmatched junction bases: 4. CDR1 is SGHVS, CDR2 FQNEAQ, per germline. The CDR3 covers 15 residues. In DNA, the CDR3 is TGTGCCAGCAGCTTAGTTCCAGGGGGCTACACTGAAGCTTTCTTT. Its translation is CASSLVPGGYTEAFF.

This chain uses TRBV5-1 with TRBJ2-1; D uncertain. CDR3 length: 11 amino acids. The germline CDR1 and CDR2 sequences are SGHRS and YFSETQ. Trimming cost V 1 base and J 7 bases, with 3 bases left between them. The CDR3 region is CASSLRNEQFF. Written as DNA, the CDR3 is TGCGCCAGCAGCTTGCGTAATGAGCAGTTCTTC.

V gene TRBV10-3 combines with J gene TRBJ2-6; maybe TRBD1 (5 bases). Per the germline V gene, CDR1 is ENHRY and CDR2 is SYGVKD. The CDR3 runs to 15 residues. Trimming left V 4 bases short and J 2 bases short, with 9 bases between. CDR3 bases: TGTGCCATCAGTGGGGCAGGGCCTGGGGCCAACGTCCTGACTTTC. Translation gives CAISGAGPGANVLTF.

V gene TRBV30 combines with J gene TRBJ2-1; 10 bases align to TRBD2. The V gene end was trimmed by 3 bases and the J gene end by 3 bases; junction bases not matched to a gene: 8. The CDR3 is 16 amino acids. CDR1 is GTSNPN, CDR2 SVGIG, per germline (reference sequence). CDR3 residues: CAWSGTSGTGYNEQFF. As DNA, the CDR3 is TGTGCCTGGAGCGGAACTAGCGGGACAGGCTACAATGAGCAGTTCTTC.

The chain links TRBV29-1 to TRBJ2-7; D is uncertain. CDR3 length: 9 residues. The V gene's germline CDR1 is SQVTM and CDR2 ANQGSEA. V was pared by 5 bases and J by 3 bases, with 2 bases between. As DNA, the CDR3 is TGCAGCGTTTACTACGAGCAGTACTTC. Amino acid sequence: CSVYYEQYF.

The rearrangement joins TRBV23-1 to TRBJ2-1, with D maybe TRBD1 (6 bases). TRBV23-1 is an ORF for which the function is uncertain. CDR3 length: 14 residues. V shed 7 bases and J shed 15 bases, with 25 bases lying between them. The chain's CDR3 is CASKTNLGAGVRFF. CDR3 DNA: TGCGCCAGCAAGACCAATCTAGGGGCAGGGGTAAGGTTCTTC.